These T cell receptor beta chains were read from a single sample in a study of cytomegalovirus exposure and HLA in healthy donors. TCRdb's copy holds only in-frame clones and misses some; the assay was immunoSEQ multiplex PCR. Of 250,000 to 350,000 clones in the sample, 80% are singletons; the top ten hold about 0.3%. The source material was PBMCs. Source of these receptors: a girl aged 2-15 years in good health and CMV-seronegative. Each CDR3 is given with its conserved first and last residue. D genes are given only for firm matches. Clone size appears in some rows only: once, few, many, or a class for an expanded clone.

v_gene	j_gene	abundance	d_gene	CDR3aa	CDR3nt
TRBV28	TRBJ2-3	.	.	CASSFESSTDTQYF	TGTGCCAGCAGTTTCGAGTCATCCACAGATACGCAGTATTTT
TRBV29-1	TRBJ2-1	.	TRBD2	CSVDWRGSYNEQFF	TGCAGCGTTGATTGGCGGGGGAGCTACAATGAGCAGTTCTTC
TRBV2	TRBJ1-5	.	TRBD1	CASRGTEMNSNQPQHF	TGTGCCAGCAGGGGGACAGAGATGAATAGCAATCAGCCCCAGCATTTT
TRBV29-1	TRBJ1-1	.	.	CSVGLPNTEAFF	TGCAGCGTTGGACTGCCGAACACTGAAGCTTTCTTT
TRBV9	TRBJ2-7	.	TRBD1	CASSITGTGAAEQYF	TGTGCCAGCAGCATAACCGGGACAGGGGCAGCCGAGCAGTACTTC
TRBV23-1	TRBJ1-5	.	.	CASSRGREEDSNQPQHF	TGCGCCAGCAGTCGTGGCAGGGAAGAGGATAGCAATCAGCCCCAGCATTTT
TRBV30	TRBJ1-2	.	TRBD1	CAWRQGAEGYTF	TGTGCCTGGAGACAGGGGGCTGAAGGCTACACCTTC
TRBV29-1	TRBJ2-2	few	TRBD1	CSVTGGRAGELFF	TGCAGCGTGACAGGGGGGAGGGCCGGGGAGCTGTTTTTT
TRBV11-2	TRBJ2-1	.	TRBD2	CASSPQLAGDEQFF	TGTGCCAGCAGCCCTCAACTAGCGGGGGATGAGCAGTTCTTC
TRBV7-9	TRBJ2-7	.	TRBD1	CATTPTGGPTYEQYF	TGTGCCACGACCCCCACAGGGGGTCCTACCTACGAGCAGTACTTC
TRBV18	TRBJ2-7	.	.	CASSPPGGFYEQYF	TGTGCCAGCTCACCACCAGGGGGTTTCTACGAGCAGTACTTC
TRBV6-5	TRBJ1-2	.	TRBD1	CASSYWTGALYGYTF	TGTGCCAGCAGTTACTGGACAGGGGCCCTCTATGGCTACACCTTC
TRBV28	TRBJ2-3	few	TRBD2	CASIGGRLTDTQYF	TGTGCCAGCATTGGCGGGAGACTTACAGATACGCAGTATTTT
TRBV19	TRBJ1-1	.	.	CASIRAGMNTEAFF	TGTGCCAGTATCCGTGCAGGAATGAACACTGAAGCTTTCTTT
TRBV4-2	TRBJ2-3	.	.	CASSQLLGDSTDTQYF	TGTGCCAGCAGCCAATTGCTTGGCGACTCAACAGATACGCAGTATTTT
TRBV2	TRBJ2-2	.	TRBD2	CASRAGGAGELFF	TGTGCCAGCAGGGCGGGAGGGGCCGGGGAGCTGTTTTTT
TRBV6-1	TRBJ2-5	.	.	CASTLQRETQYF	TGTGCCAGCACTTTGCAGCGAGAGACCCAGTACTTC
TRBV19	TRBJ1-4	few	.	CASRGGRFEKLFF	TGTGCCAGTCGAGGGGGACGTTTTGAAAAACTGTTTTTT
TRBV6-1	TRBJ2-1	.	TRBD1	CASSEASPGQGHNEQFF	TGTGCCAGCAGTGAAGCTTCCCCGGGACAGGGCCACAATGAGCAGTTCTTC
TRBV6-1	TRBJ1-6	.	TRBD1	CASRYDRGDSPLHF	TGTGCCAGCAGATACGACAGGGGCGATTCACCCCTCCACTTT
TRBV9	TRBJ1-2	.	.	CASSVDGTEIGYTF	TGTGCCAGCAGCGTAGACGGTACTGAAATTGGTTACACCTTC
TRBV5-6	TRBJ2-7	.	TRBD1	CASSRTGSLLKQYF	TGTGCCAGCAGTCGGACAGGGTCCCTACTGAAGCAGTACTTC
TRBV4-1	TRBJ2-2	.	TRBD1	CASRSGGTPGELFF	TGCGCCAGCAGGTCAGGGGGTACCCCCGGGGAGCTGTTTTTT
TRBV30	TRBJ1-6	once	.	CAWSVARGNYNSPLHF	TGTGCCTGGAGTGTAGCAAGGGGCAACTATAATTCACCCCTCCACTTT
TRBV5-1	TRBJ1-2	once	.	CASSLEGVGNYGYTF	TGCGCCAGCAGCTTGGAAGGGGTGGGGAACTATGGCTACACCTTC
TRBV4-1	TRBJ1-3	.	.	CASSQVSQSGNTIYF	TGCGCCAGCAGCCAAGTTAGCCAATCTGGAAACACCATATATTTT
TRBV5-6	TRBJ1-2	.	TRBD1	CASSWWDRGGYGYTF	TGTGCCAGCAGCTGGTGGGACAGGGGAGGCTATGGCTACACCTTC
TRBV4-2	TRBJ2-3	.	TRBD1	CASSSTQGAADTQYF	TGTGCCAGCAGTTCGACCCAGGGGGCGGCAGATACGCAGTATTTT
TRBV7-9	TRBJ2-2	once	.	CASSEVNLIGGELFF	TGTGCCAGCAGCGAAGTTAATTTAATCGGGGGGGAGCTGTTTTTT
TRBV6-1	TRBJ1-2	few	TRBD1	CASSTWDREGYGYTF	TGTGCCAGCAGTACCTGGGACAGGGAAGGCTATGGCTACACCTTC
TRBV2	TRBJ1-5	.	TRBD1	CASKEGTGNQPQHF	TGTGCCAGCAAAGAGGGGACAGGCAATCAGCCCCAGCATTTT
TRBV21-1	TRBJ2-2	.	.	CASSKEGTGQGPGELFF	TGTGCCAGCAGCAAAGAGGGGACGGGACAGGGCCCCGGGGAGCTGTTTTTT
TRBV28	TRBJ1-3	once	TRBD1	CASSSGQDRSGNTIYF	TGTGCCAGCAGTTCAGGACAGGATCGCTCTGGAAACACCATATATTTT
TRBV21-1	TRBJ1-5	.	.	CASSKGTELQPQHF	TGTGCCAGCAGCAAAGGCACAGAACTTCAGCCCCAGCATTTT
TRBV10-2	TRBJ2-1	.	.	CASRGSSYNEQFF	TGCGCCAGCCGGGGTAGTTCCTACAATGAGCAGTTCTTC
TRBV2	TRBJ2-3	.	.	CASIEMVDTQYF	TGTGCCAGCATCGAGATGGTAGATACGCAGTATTTT
TRBV4-1	TRBJ1-2	.	.	CASSQDEREVSYTF	TGCGCCAGCAGCCAAGATGAGAGGGAAGTGAGCTACACCTTC